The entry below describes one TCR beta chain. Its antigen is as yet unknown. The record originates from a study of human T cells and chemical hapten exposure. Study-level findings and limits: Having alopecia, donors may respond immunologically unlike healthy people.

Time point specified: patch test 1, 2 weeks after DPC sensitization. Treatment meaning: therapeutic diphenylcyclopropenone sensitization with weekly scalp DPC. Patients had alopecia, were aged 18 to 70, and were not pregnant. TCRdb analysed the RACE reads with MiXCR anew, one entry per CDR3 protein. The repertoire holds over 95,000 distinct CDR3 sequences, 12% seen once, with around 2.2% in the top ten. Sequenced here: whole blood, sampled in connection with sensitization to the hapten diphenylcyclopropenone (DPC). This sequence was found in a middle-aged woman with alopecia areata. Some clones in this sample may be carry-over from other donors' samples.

The CDR3 loop is CASKGDIQYF. The DNA of the CDR3 is TGTGCCAGCAAAGGGGACATTCAGTACTTC. The V call is TRBV28, the J call TRBJ2-4; perhaps TRBD1 as D (5 bases). The length of the CDR3 is 10 residues. Germline CDR1 MDHEN, CDR2 SYDVKM. V lost 7 bases to trimming and J lost 8 bases, with 6 bases between them.